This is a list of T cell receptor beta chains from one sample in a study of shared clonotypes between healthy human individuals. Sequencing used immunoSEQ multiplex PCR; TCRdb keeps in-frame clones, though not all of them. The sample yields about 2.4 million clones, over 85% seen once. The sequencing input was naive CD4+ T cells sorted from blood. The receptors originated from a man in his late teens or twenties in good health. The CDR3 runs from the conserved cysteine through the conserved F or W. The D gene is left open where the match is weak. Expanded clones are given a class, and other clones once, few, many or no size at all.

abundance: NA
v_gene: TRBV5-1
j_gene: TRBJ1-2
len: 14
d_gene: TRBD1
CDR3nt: TGCGCCAGCAGCCCAGGACAGGACGTCTATGGCTACACCTTC
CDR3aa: CASSPGQDVYGYTF

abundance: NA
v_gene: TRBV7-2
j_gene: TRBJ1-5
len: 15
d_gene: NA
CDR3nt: TGTGCCAGCAGCTTAGACGGGCGAAGCAATCAGCCCCAGCATTTT
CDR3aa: CASSLDGRSNQPQHF

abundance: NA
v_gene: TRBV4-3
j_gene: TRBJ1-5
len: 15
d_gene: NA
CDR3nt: TGCGCCAGCAGCCAAGATCAGGGAGGAAGGCAGCCCCAGCATTTT
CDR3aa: CASSQDQGGRQPQHF

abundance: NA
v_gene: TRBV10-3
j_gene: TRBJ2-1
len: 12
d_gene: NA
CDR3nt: TGTGCCATCAGTGAGTCTTATAATGAGCAGTTCTTC
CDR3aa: CAISESYNEQFF

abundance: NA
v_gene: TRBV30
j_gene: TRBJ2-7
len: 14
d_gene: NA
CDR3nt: TGTGCCTGGAGTCCATTTACTAGCTCCGAGGAGCAGTACTTC
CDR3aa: CAWSPFTSSEEQYF

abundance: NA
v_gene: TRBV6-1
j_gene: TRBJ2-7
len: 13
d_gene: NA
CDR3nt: TGTGCCAGCGATTCCGGGGCCTCCTACGAGCAGTACTTC
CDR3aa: CASDSGASYEQYF

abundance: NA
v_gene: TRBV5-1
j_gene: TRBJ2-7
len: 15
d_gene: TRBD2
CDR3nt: TGCGCCAGCAGCTTGATAGGGACTAGTACCTACGAGCAGTACTTC
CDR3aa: CASSLIGTSTYEQYF

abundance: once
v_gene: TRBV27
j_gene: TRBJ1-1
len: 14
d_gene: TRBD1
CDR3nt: TGTGCCAGCAGGACAGGGGAATTGAACACTGAAGCTTTCTTT
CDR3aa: CASRTGELNTEAFF

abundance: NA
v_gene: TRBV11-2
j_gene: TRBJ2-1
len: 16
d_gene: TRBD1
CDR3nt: TGTGCCAGCAGCCTCACAGGGGGTAAGGGGTACAATGAGCAGTTCTTC
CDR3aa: CASSLTGGKGYNEQFF

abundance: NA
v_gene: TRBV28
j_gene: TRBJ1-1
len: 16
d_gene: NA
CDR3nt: TGTGCCAGCAGTTTGGAAGGTAGGGGGATGAACACTGAAGCTTTCTTT
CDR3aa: CASSLEGRGMNTEAFF

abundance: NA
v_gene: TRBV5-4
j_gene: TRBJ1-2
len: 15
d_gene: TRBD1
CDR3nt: TGTGCCAGCAGCTTGGACAGGGGGCATGTGGGTGGCTACACCTTC
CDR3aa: CASSLDRGHVGGYTF

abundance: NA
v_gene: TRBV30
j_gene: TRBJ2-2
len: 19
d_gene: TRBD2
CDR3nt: TGTGCCTGGAGTTCACCGGGACTAGCGGGAGAAGTAGGCGCCGGGGAGCTGTTTTTT
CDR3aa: CAWSSPGLAGEVGAGELFF

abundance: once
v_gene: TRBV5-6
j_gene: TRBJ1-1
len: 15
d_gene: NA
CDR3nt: TGTGCCAGCAGCTTGGGGGTTTTAGTGAACACTGAAGCTTTCTTT
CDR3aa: CASSLGVLVNTEAFF

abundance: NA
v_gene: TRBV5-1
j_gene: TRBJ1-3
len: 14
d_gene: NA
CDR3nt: TGCGCCAGCAGCAACGGGTTCTCTGGAAACACCATATATTTT
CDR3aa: CASSNGFSGNTIYF

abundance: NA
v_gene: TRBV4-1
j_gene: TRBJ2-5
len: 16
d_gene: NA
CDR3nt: TGCGCCAGCAGCCAAGTGGACTACGCCCTGGGCGAGACCCAGTACTTC
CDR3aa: CASSQVDYALGETQYF

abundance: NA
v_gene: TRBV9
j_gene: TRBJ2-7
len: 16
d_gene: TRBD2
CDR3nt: TGTGCCAGCAGCCTCCTGGGAGGGGTGAGCTCCTACGAGCAGTACTTC
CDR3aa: CASSLLGGVSSYEQYF

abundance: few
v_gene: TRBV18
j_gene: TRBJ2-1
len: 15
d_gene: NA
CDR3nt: TGTGCCAGCTCACCTCAGGGGAAGGGGGACAATGAGCAGTTCTTC
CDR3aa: CASSPQGKGDNEQFF

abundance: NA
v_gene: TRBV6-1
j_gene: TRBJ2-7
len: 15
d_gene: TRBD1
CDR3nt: TGTGCCAGCAGTGACTACCCCGGGACAGCCTACGAGCAGTACTTC
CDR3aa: CASSDYPGTAYEQYF

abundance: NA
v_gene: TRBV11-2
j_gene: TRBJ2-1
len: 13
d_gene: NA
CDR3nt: TGTGCCAGCAGCTTAGGACTAGTGAATGAGCAGTTCTTC
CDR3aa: CASSLGLVNEQFF

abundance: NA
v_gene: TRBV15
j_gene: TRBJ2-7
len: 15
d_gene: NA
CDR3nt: TGTGCCACCAGCAGAGATTGGGCGGGGTCCTACGAGCAGTACTTC
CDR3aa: CATSRDWAGSYEQYF

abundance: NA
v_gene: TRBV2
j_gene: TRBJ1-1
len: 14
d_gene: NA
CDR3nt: TGTGCCAGCAGTGAGGTCAGCGTCAACACTGAAGCTTTCTTT
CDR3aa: CASSEVSVNTEAFF

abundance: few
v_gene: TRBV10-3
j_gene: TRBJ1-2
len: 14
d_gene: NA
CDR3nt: TGTGCCATCAGTGAGTCGAGGCAGGGAGGTGGCTACACCTTC
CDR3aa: CAISESRQGGGYTF

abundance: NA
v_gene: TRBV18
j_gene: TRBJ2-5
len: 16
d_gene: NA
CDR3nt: TGTGCCAGCTCGCTATTCGGAACGGACGAGACAGAGACCCAGTACTTC
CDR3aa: CASSLFGTDETETQYF

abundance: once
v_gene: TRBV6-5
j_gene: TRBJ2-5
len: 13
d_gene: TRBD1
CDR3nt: TGTGCCAGCAGCCGGACAGGGCTGGAGACCCAGTACTTC
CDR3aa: CASSRTGLETQYF

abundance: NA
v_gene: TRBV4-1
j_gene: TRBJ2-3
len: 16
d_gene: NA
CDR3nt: TGCGCCAGCAGCCAAGATGAGTTTGGGAGGCCAGATACGCAGTATTTT
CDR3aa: CASSQDEFGRPDTQYF

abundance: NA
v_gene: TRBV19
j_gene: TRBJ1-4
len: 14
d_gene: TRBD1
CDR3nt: TGTGCCAGTAGAAAACAGGGGAGAAATGAAAAACTGTTTTTT
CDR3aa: CASRKQGRNEKLFF

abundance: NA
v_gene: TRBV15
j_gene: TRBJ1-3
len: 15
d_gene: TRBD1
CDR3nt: TGTGCCACCAGCCGGACAGGGTTCTCTGGAAACACCATATATTTT
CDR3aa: CATSRTGFSGNTIYF

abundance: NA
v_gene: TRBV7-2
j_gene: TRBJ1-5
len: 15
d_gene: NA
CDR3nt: TGTGCCAGCAGCTTAGCTGGGAGGGTCAATCAGCCCCAGCATTTT
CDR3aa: CASSLAGRVNQPQHF

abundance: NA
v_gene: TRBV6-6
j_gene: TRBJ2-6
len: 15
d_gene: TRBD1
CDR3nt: TGTGCCAGCCGGGACAGGGGGCTTGGGGCCAACGTCCTGACTTTC
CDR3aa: CASRDRGLGANVLTF

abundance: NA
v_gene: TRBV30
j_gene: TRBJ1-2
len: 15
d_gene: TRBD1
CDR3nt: TGTGCCTGGAGCGACCAAACCCGGGACAGCTATGGCTACACCTTC
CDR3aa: CAWSDQTRDSYGYTF

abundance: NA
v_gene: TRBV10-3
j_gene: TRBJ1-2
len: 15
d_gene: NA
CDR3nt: TGTGCCATCAGTTCCGGGACCGGAGGGTCCTATGGCTACACCTTC
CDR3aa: CAISSGTGGSYGYTF

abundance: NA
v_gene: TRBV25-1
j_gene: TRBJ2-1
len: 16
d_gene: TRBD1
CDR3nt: TGTGCCAGCAATAACAACCCCGGGACAGGGCTCAATGAGCAGTTCTTC
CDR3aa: CASNNNPGTGLNEQFF

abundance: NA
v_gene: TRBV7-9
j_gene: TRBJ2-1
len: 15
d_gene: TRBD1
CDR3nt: TGTGCCAGCAGCTTAAAAGGACAGGGCTACAATGAGCAGTTCTTC
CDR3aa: CASSLKGQGYNEQFF

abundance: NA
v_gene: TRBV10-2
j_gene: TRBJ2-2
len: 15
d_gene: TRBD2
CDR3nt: TGCGCCAGCAGACTAGCGGGTGCGAACACCGGGGAGCTGTTTTTT
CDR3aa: CASRLAGANTGELFF

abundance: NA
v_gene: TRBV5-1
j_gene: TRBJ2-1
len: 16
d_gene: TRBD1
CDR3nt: TGCGCCAGCAGCTTGATGGCTGGACAGGGCTACAATGAGCAGTTCTTC
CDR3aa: CASSLMAGQGYNEQFF

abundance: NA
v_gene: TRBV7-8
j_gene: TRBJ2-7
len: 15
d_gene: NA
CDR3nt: TGTGCCAGCAGCTTCGGACCAGGTCGGGACTACGAGCAGTACTTC
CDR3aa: CASSFGPGRDYEQYF

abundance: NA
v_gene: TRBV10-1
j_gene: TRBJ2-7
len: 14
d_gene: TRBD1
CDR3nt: TGCGCCAGCTCATCGTCCAGGGGGCGAGGCGAGCAGTACTTC
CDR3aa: CASSSSRGRGEQYF

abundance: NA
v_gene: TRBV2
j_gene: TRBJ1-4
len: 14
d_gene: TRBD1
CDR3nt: TGTGCCAGCAGTGAGAGGCAGGGGGCTGGAAAACTGTTTTTT
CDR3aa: CASSERQGAGKLFF

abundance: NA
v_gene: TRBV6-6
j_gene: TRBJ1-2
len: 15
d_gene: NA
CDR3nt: TGTGCCAGCAGTTCCGCCGGGGGGTTCGCCTATGGCTACACCTTC
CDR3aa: CASSSAGGFAYGYTF

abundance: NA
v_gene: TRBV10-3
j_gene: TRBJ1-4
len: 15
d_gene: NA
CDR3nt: TGTGCCATCAGTGAGGGTGGCGCAACTAATGAAAAACTGTTTTTT
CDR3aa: CAISEGGATNEKLFF

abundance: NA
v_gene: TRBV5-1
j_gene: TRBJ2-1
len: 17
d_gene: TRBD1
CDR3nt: TGCGCCAGCAGCTTGGCGCCCGACAGGGGCCTTAGTAGGCAGCAGTTCTTC
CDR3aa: CASSLAPDRGLSRQQFF

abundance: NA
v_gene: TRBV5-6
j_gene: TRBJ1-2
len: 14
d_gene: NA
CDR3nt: TGTGCCAGCAGCTTGGAACGGACGAACTATGGCTACACCTTC
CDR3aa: CASSLERTNYGYTF

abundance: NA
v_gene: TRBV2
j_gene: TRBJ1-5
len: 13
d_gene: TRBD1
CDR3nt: TGTGCCAGCAGATCAGGGGGTAATCAGCCCCAGCATTTT
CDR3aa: CASRSGGNQPQHF

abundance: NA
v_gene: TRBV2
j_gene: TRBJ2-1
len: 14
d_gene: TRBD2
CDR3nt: TGTGCCAGCAGTGGGCGGGGGGGTGACAATGAGCAGTTCTTC
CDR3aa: CASSGRGGDNEQFF